Reported below is one T cell receptor beta chain. Antigen specificity is unknown. The record originates from a study of OX40 agonist ivuxolimab in advanced cancers. V dropped 4 bases and J dropped 2 bases, with 11 bases sitting between them. Per germline, CDR1 MNHEY and CDR2 SMNVEV (reference sequence). The CDR3 is made up of 14 amino acids. Broader study findings: Not determined was the antigen specificity of the expanded peripheral T cells.

Here immunoSEQ multiplex PCR was the method, and the copy in TCRdb shows in-frame clones only, minus some. The table lists 10,000 to 13,000 clones, 60% to 85% of them singletons. The TCR sequence derives from an adult with an advanced solid tumor such as melanoma, head and neck, liver or kidney cancer. Here the sequenced sample was CD4+ or CD8+ T cells sorted from blood, taken in a trial of the OX40 agonist ivuxolimab. J is TRBJ1-1 and V is TRBV27; a possible D gene is TRBD1 (5 bases). The CDR3 DNA sequence: TGTGCCAGCAGTTCCGGGACCGCCAACACTGAAGCTTTCTTT. It encodes CASSSGTANTEAFF.